This entry concerns a single T cell receptor (beta chain). Its cognate antigen is unknown. The CDR3 totals 15 residues. Germline V gene sequence: CDR1 SGHAT, CDR2 FQNNGV. V was clipped by 1 base and J by 2 bases, with 12 bases between them. The source of the sample is a study of T cell responses to AZD1222 COVID-19 vaccine. Study-wide context: Analysis merged second doses at about 4 or about 12 weeks.

Study-level results: The span of vaccine-associated CD4 TCRs extended across spike, with dominance at 160-218 and 743-854. Following two doses of AZD1222, Spike-specific TCR breadth and depth rose.

Profiled with immunoSEQ multiplex PCR; TCRdb holds only in-frame clones, not every one. Of some 100,000 clones in the sample, 86% were seen once. The V call is TRBV11-2, the J call TRBJ2-7, with no clear D. The sequence derives from an adult in good health. The sequencing here drew on peripheral blood, taken on day 0 of AZD1222 vaccination. CDR3 protein: CASSLVSWEPYEQYF. As DNA, the CDR3 is TGTGCCAGCAGCTTAGTTTCTTGGGAACCCTACGAGCAGTACTTC.